This entry describes one TCR beta chain. In its sample, this clonotype was seen a few times. It lacks a known antigen. No qualities accompany the bases; no much larger clone lies one base away. The sample comes from a study of T-cell memory formation after mild COVID-19 (dated by TCRdb to about 2021). Describing the broader study: TCR sequence clusters from the two donors were largely donor specific. In a couple of donors, T-cell clones that expanded and contracted after mild COVID-19 were followed by sequencing TCRalpha and TCRbeta repertoires longitudinally. The cohort comprised two young, previously healthy adult volunteers, one female and one male. Results and caveats for the whole study, not just this receptor: SARS-CoV-2 specificity was not confirmed for the second-wave clones peaking on day 37. Contracting CD4+ clones were found mainly in CM and EM memory subsets, while CD8+ clones were enriched in EMRA. Some responding clones were detected in pre-infection memory, which suggested that pre-existing cross-reactive memory T cells had joined the SARS-CoV-2 response. Only a couple of mild cases were covered in the study, and larger cohorts including severe cases with pre-infection samples were considered necessary. From day 15 to 85, contracting clones showed balanced CD4/CD8 phenotypes, whereas a second wave of clones that expanded from day 15 to 37 leaned towards CD4+.

The data were produced on an Illumina NovaSeq 6000. TCRalpha and TCRbeta cDNA libraries were built by 5'RACE with constant-segment primers, adding sample barcodes and unique molecular identifiers. Trizol reagent was used to extract RNA from every sample. The libraries were amplified in two PCR steps, and the second step added a second sample barcode and Illumina TruSeq adapters. Libraries were sequenced on an Illumina NovaSeq with 2 x 150 bp paired-end reads. The authors' analysis ran thus. With migec v1.2.7, reads were demultiplexed and then collapsed into UMI-guided consensus sequences. Using mixcr v2.1.11, the UMI consensuses were aligned to TRA and TRB V and J templates and assembled into clonotypes. A clonotype was counted as expanded or contracted only if both edgeR and NoisET called the change significant, with noise models trained on biological replicates. For edgeR calls, the thresholds were a false discovery rate-adjusted p below 0.01 and a log2 fold-change of 1. As an exploratory analysis of dynamics, PCA with hierarchical clustering was applied to max-normalized trajectories of the 1000 most abundant clonotypes. The CD4 or CD8 phenotype of responding clones was assigned using the separately sequenced CD4+ and CD8+ repertoires. The public reads were run again by TCRdb, first through fastp at Q25 and then through MiXCR, and only productive beta chains were kept. For every CDR3 protein sequence, its rows merge into one entry that carries the most common genes and DNA. TCRdb, not the original authors, processed these V and J calls. The sample table records around 250,000 distinct CDR3 sequences; 9.4% of these occur just once. Roughly a fifth of the sample lies in the top ten.

PBMCs were isolated by Ficoll-Paque density gradient centrifugation. V is pruned by 0 bases and J by 5 bases, leaving 3 bases of the junction without a gene match. CDR1 and CDR2, looked up from the germline V gene, are LGHNA and YSLEER. The CDR3 contains 15 residues, cysteine and phenylalanine counted. Here the CDR3 DNA is all that survives: 45 bases in frame from base 1. The origin of this receptor is a man aged 18 to 30 who had mild COVID-19 (a few samples of this study predate the infection). The sample titles of this study are shuffled in the database, so cell type and time point are left out; the donor was told from shared clones. The sequence links TRBV4-3 to TRBJ2-5, with 10 central nucleotides matching TRBD2. The sequencing input was PBMCs or a T cell subset sorted from them (not recorded which). The CDR3 reads as follows: CASSQELAGIETQYF. Read as DNA, the sequence is TGCGCCAGCAGCCAAGAACTAGCGGGAATCGAGACCCAGTACTTC.